The T cell receptor (beta chain) described here comes from a study of cytomegalovirus exposure and HLA in healthy donors. This table comes from immunoSEQ multiplex PCR, and its TCRdb copy is limited to in-frame clones, with some not included. The table records 57,000 or so clones, around 94% of them present only once. Study-wide points: The TCR clusters that emerged in the first cohort tended, a later analysis found, to co-occur in the approximately 130 validation repertoires.

With respect to this clone: The target antigen is unknown.

This TCR was sampled from a man aged 18 to 35 in good health and CMV-seronegative. Sample: PBMCs.

CDR3 sequence (DNA): TGTGCCAGCAGTGAAGATGCAGCGGGAGGGCCTACAGGGTTTTTTGAGCAGTTCTTC. This encodes CASSEDAAGGPTGFFEQFF. The chain combines TRBV6-1 with TRBJ2-1; 10 positions match TRBD2. From germline, CDR1 is MNHNS and CDR2 SASEGT. Trimming removed 1 base from V and 9 bases from J; junction bases left unmatched: 18. This CDR3 region has 19 residues.